In this sample, the clone carrying this TCR beta chain is large. The sample is drawn from a study of metastatic and nonmetastatic thyroid tumors. Patients underwent thyroid surgery, and none had received any treatment before it. TCRdb used MiXCR to call clones anew from the PCR reads. The table includes about 4,000 clones, approximately 20% detected once. Sequencing was performed on tumor tissue. The source of this sequence is a female donor with papillary thyroid cancer or a benign thyroid nodule (not recorded which). Some clones in this sample may be carry-over from other donors' samples.

The CDR3 nucleotides read TGTGCCAGTAGTATCCCAGGGTTTGGCTACACCTTC. Translated, it gives CASSIPGFGYTF. The chain uses TRBV19 and TRBJ1-2; weak D call: TRBD1 (5 bases). The CDR3 runs to 12 residues. Germline-derived CDR1 and CDR2 are LNHDA and SQIVND (reference sequence). V was pared by 3 bases and J by 7 bases, with 9 bases between.